Here is one TCR beta chain with its context. TCR-alpha and TCR-beta chains were sequenced unpaired. Only in-frame clones appear in the TCRdb table, and some are missing; sequencing was by immunoSEQ multiplex PCR. The data contain 50,000 or so clones, over 75% of them singletons. Trimming at V came to 4 bases and at J to 2 bases, leaving 3 bases not matched to a gene. The CDR3 is 14 amino acids. Germline V lookup: CDR1 MNHNS, CDR2 SASEGT. This entry belongs to a study of T cells in tuberculosis. Cells were sorted from thawed PBMC rested overnight and stained with GMM-loaded CD1B tetramer, viability dye and anti-CD3. The lipid loaded on the CD1B tetramers was C32 glucose monomycolate from Rhodococcus equi.

The chain employs TRBV6-1 and TRBJ1-1; 8 nucleotides match TRBD1. Specimen: CD1b-GMM tetramer-negative cells sorted from PBMCs. This TCR was recovered from an adult woman with latent tuberculosis. The CDR3 spells CASSVGTGNTEAFF. The DNA for the CDR3 is TGTGCCAGCAGTGTTGGGACAGGTAACACTGAAGCTTTCTTT.